The rows below give T cell receptor beta chains drawn from one sample of a study of blood T cell repertoires in COVID-19. Some clones are missing from TCRdb's copy, which holds only in-frame ones; the method was immunoSEQ multiplex PCR. The data contain about 150,000 clones, over 75% of them singletons. What was sequenced was PBMCs or T cells enriched from blood (not recorded which). The receptors stem from a woman in her 30s with acute COVID-19. Both conserved end residues are part of each CDR3. A D gene is named only where the DNA matches it firmly. Where a row states a size, it is once, few, many or the class of an expanded clone; other rows omit it.

v_gene	d_gene	j_gene	abundance	CDR3nt	CDR3aa
TRBV11-3	TRBD1	TRBJ1-2	.	TGTGCCAGCAGCCTGCGGACAGGGAACGGCTACACCTTC	CASSLRTGNGYTF
TRBV6-5	TRBD1	TRBJ1-4	.	TGTGCCAGCAGTTCGACAGGGCGGGAAAAACTGTTTTTT	CASSSTGREKLFF
TRBV28	TRBD1	TRBJ1-2	.	TGTGCCAGCAGTTTACAGGGGGGCGCGGATGGCTACACCTTC	CASSLQGGADGYTF
TRBV27	.	TRBJ1-2	.	TGTGCCAGCAGTTTTTCGGCAACCCCGGGTAACTATGGCTACACCTTC	CASSFSATPGNYGYTF
TRBV5-1	TRBD1	TRBJ1-1	.	TGCGCCAGCAGCTTGTTTGGTCAGGGGGACACTGAAGCTTTCTTT	CASSLFGQGDTEAFF
TRBV12-3/TRBV12-4	.	TRBJ1-1	once	TGTGCCAGCACTAAACTCGAGGGCACTGAAGCTTTCTTT	CASTKLEGTEAFF
TRBV28	.	TRBJ1-1	.	TGTGCCAGCTATAGACCCACCGGCGGCACTGAAGCTTTCTTT	CASYRPTGGTEAFF
TRBV6-5	TRBD1	TRBJ1-1	few	TGTGCCAGCTCCGGACAGGGGGAATCTGAAGCTTTCTTT	CASSGQGESEAFF
TRBV10-3	.	TRBJ1-1	.	TGTGCCATCAGTGATTCGAGGCGGGAAGCTTTCTTT	CAISDSRREAFF
TRBV7-3	.	TRBJ2-7	once	TGTGCCAGCAGCTTAATGCCCGTAGTCGAGCAGTACTTC	CASSLMPVVEQYF
TRBV24-1	TRBD1	TRBJ1-6	.	TGTGCCACCAGTGACCTGGGGACAGGGGAGGAAAATTCACCCCTCCACTTT	CATSDLGTGEENSPLHF
TRBV9	TRBD2	TRBJ2-3	.	TGTGCCAGCAGCGTATTCACGGGAGGGAACACAGATACGCAGTATTTT	CASSVFTGGNTDTQYF
TRBV7-2	.	TRBJ2-1	.	TGTGCCAGCAGCGCCGGATTGGAGGCTAGTGAGCAGTTCTTC	CASSAGLEASEQFF
TRBV2	TRBD1	TRBJ1-5	.	TGTGCCAGCACTAATGGACAGGGATGGAATAGCAATCAGCCCCAGCATTTT	CASTNGQGWNSNQPQHF
TRBV11-1	.	TRBJ2-7	.	TGTGCCAGCAGCCAACCTCCACTCCACGAGCAGTACTTC	CASSQPPLHEQYF
TRBV28	TRBD1	TRBJ2-3	.	TGTGCCAGCAGTCAACCGGGACAGGGTGACCGGGGGCAGTATTTT	CASSQPGQGDRGQYF
TRBV6-5	TRBD1	TRBJ1-2	.	TGTGCCAGCACAGGGGGGACAGGTTTAATCGGCTACACCTTC	CASTGGTGLIGYTF
TRBV19	TRBD1	TRBJ2-3	once	TGTGCCAGCAGACAGGGGCAGTTAGATACGCAGTATTTT	CASRQGQLDTQYF
TRBV28	.	TRBJ2-5	.	TGTGCCAGCAGGGCGGGGCCGGACCAAGAGACCCAGTACTTC	CASRAGPDQETQYF
TRBV10-1	TRBD1	TRBJ2-7	many	TGCGCCAGCAAGGGGCCGACCACAGGGGGAGGATACGAGCAGTACTTC	CASKGPTTGGGYEQYF
TRBV4-3	.	TRBJ2-3	.	TGCGCCAGCAGCCAAGAATCCCTCCCAGATACGCAGTATTTT	CASSQESLPDTQYF
TRBV19	TRBD1	TRBJ2-1	.	TGTGCCAGTGCCGGGACAGGCGGGTACAATGAGCAGTTCTTC	CASAGTGGYNEQFF
TRBV7-2	.	TRBJ2-5	.	TGTGCCAGCAGCTTAGAACAGGGAGAGACCCAGTACTTC	CASSLEQGETQYF
TRBV6-4	TRBD1	TRBJ1-1	few	TGTGCCAGCAGTGACAGGGGACAGCCTGAGCCCTGTGAAGCTTTCTTT	CASSDRGQPEPCEAFF
TRBV20-1	TRBD2	TRBJ2-1	.	TGCAGTGCTAGTACCGGGACTAGCGGGAGTAATGAGCAGTTCTTC	CSASTGTSGSNEQFF
TRBV5-8	.	TRBJ2-1	.	TGTGCCAGCAGCTTGGAGATCGCTACAGGCAATGAGCAGTTCTTC	CASSLEIATGNEQFF
TRBV5-1	.	TRBJ2-3	.	TGCGCCAGCAGCCTGGGGGTGGGCTCCAACACAGATACGCAGTATTTT	CASSLGVGSNTDTQYF
TRBV19	.	TRBJ2-2	.	TGTGCCAGTACCAGCGTTGGGACTAACACCGGGGAGCTGTTTTTT	CASTSVGTNTGELFF
TRBV20-1	.	TRBJ1-4	.	TGCAGTGCTAGTCGCGGGACTAATGAAAAACTGTTTTTT	CSASRGTNEKLFF
TRBV11-2	.	TRBJ1-1	.	TGTGCCAGCAGCTTGGACTCAAACACTGAAGCTTTCTTT	CASSLDSNTEAFF
TRBV15	TRBD1	TRBJ1-2	.	TGTGCCACCAGCCGAGGGACAGGCCCGGTGGGGCCTAATGGCTACACCTTC	CATSRGTGPVGPNGYTF
TRBV24-1	TRBD2	TRBJ2-2	once	TGTGCCACCAGTGATTTTTCCCGGGAGGGCCGGGGCGGGGAGCTGTTTTTT	CATSDFSREGRGGELFF